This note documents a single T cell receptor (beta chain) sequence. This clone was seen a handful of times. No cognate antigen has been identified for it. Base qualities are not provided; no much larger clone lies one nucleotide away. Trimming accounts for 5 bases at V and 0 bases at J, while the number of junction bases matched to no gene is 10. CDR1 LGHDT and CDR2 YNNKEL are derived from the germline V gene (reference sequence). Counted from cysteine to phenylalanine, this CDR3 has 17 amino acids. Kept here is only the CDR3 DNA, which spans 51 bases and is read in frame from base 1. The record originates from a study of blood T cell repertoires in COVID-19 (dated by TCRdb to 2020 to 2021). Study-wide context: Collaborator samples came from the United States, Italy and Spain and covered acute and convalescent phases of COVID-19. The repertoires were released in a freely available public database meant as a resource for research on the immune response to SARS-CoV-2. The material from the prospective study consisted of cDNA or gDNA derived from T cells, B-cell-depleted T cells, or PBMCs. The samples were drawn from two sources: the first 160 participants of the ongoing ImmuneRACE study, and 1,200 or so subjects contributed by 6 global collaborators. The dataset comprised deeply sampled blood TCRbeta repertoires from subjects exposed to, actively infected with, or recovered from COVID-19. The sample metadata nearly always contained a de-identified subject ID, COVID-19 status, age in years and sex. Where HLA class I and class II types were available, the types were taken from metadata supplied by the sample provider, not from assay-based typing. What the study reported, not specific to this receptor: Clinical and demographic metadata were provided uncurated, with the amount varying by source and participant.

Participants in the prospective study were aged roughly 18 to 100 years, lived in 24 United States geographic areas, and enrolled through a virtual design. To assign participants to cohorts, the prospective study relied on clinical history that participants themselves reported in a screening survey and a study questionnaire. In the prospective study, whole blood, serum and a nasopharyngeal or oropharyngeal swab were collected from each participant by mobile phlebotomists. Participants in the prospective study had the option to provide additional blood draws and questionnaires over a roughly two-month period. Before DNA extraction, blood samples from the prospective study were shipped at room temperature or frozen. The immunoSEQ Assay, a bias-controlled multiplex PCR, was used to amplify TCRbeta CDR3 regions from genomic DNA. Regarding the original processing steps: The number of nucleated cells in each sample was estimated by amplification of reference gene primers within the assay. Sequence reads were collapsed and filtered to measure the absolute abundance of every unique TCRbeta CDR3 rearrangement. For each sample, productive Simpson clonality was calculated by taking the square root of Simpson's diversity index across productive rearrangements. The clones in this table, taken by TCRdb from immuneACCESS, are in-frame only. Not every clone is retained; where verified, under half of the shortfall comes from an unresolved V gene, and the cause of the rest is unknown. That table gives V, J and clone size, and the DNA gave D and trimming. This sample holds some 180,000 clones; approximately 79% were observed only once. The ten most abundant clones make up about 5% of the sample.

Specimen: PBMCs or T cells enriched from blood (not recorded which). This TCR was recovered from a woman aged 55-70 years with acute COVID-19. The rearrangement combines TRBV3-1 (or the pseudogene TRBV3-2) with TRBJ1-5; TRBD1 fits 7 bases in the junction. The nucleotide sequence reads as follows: TGTGCCAGCAGCTCCGGGACAGATGACGATAGCAATCAGCCCCAGCATTTT. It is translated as CASSSGTDDDSNQPQHF.